This T cell receptor (beta chain) emerged from a study of cytomegalovirus exposure and HLA in healthy donors. Findings and limits, study-wide: Presence/absence analyses supposed approximately even sequencing depth among donors. Earlier analysis yielded a pattern in which most TCR beta V segments were productive about 90% or about 30% of the time. Researchers reported in a later analysis that common viral pathogens appeared linked to several top clusters.

The PCR used 60 Vbeta and 13 Jbeta primers. Measured with immunoSEQ multiplex PCR; TCRdb has only the in-frame clones, and not every one. This sample yields fewer than 70,000 clones, of which roughly 70% are seen a single time; under 6.5% belongs to the top ten. With 7 bases removed from V and 0 bases from J, the gap between germline ends came to 15 bases. Germline assignment: CDR1 SQVTM and CDR2 ANQGSEA. This CDR3 region has 15 residues. A note on this clone: Its antigen is not known.

The chain uses TRBV29-1 and TRBJ2-2; weak D call: TRBD1 (6 bases). Sequenced sample: PBMCs. The receptor comes from a man between 45 and 60 years old in good health and CMV-seronegative. The CDR3 protein is CSASGAASNTGELFF. CDR3 DNA sequence: TGCAGCGCCTCAGGGGCAGCATCGAACACCGGGGAGCTGTTTTTT.